This TCR beta chain was obtained from a study of blood T cell repertoires in COVID-19. Under the authors' procedure: Estimation of nucleated cell counts was performed using reference gene primer amplification. Using immunoSEQ multiplex PCR, the repertoire was profiled, and TCRdb retains in-frame clones only, with some absent. V and J calls and clone size are copied from that table; D and trimming were computed from the DNA. The sample holds about 210,000 clones, under 90% seen once. Trimming removed 5 bases at V and 11 bases at J, with 9 bases between. The CDR3 is made up of 10 amino acids. The clonotype was recovered from a woman in her forties or fifties with acute COVID-19. Sequencing used PBMCs or T cells enriched from blood (not recorded which). The chain links TRBV12-3 or TRBV12-4 to TRBJ1-1; D unclear. The CDR3 sequence is CASSMTRAFF. The CDR3 DNA follows: TGTGCCAGCAGTATGACGCGGGCTTTCTTT.